This TCR beta chain was identified in a study of radiation and T cells in renal cell carcinoma. Study-wide context: Nephrectomy followed 15 Gy stereotactic body radiation by 4 weeks.

Regarding time point: baseline pretreatment blood. Treatment reported: 15 Gy SBRT to primary tumor, nephrectomy 4 weeks later. Serial blood draws occurred at baseline and 2 and 4 weeks post-SBRT. This CDR3 contains 12 residues. Germline V gene data show CDR1 as PRHDT and CDR2 as FYEKMQ (reference sequence). The V end lost 3 bases, the J end lost 10 bases, and 12 bases lay between the germline ends. TCRdb's table, derived via immunoSEQ multiplex PCR, lists solely in-frame clones and lacks some. The sample lists about 22,000 clones, around 80% seen once, with 40% in the top ten. The chain uses TRBV13 and TRBJ1-1; no reliable D call. The sample here was blood, taken from a patient whose treatment included radiotherapy and nephrectomy. This clonotype was obtained from a man aged 60-69 years with renal cell carcinoma. The CDR3 loop reads CASSLDGRGAFF. CDR3 nucleotides: TGTGCCAGCAGCTTGGATGGTCGAGGAGCTTTCTTT.